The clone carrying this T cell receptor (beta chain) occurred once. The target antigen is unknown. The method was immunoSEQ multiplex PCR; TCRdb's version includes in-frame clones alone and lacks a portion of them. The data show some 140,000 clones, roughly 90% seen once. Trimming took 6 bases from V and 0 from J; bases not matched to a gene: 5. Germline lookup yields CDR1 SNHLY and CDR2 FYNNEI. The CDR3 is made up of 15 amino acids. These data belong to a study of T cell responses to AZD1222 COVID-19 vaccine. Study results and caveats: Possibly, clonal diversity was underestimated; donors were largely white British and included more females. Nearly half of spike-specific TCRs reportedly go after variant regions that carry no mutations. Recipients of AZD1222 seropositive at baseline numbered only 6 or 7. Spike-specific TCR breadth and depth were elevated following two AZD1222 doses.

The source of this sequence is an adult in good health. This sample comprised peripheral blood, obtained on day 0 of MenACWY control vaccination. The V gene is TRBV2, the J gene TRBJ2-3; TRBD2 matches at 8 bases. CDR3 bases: TGTGCCAGCAGCCGACTAGCGCCAAGCACAGATACGCAGTATTTT. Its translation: CASSRLAPSTDTQYF.